This T cell receptor (beta chain) was identified during a study of memory CD8 T cells in hepatitis C reinfection. Turning to the study itself: A couple of donors resolved primary infection, then developed chronic reinfection.

Time point here: peak reinfection, 3 to 8 weeks after reinfection detection. Sorted cells were sequenced directly ex vivo without any in vitro expansion. Control naive CD8 T cells came from a couple of donors at all three reinfection time points. Study findings and constraints: Only 4 or 5 donors prevented definitive conclusions about public clonotypes.

This clone appeared once. Its specificity is unknown. Profiled with immunoSEQ multiplex PCR; TCRdb holds only in-frame clones, not every one. The repertoire includes 40,000 to 45,000 clones, around nine tenths of them detected once, and roughly 1.2% sits in the top ten. Trimming cost V 0 bases and J 4 bases, with 13 bases left between them. Germline V lookup: CDR1 SGDLS, CDR2 YYNGEE. The CDR3 consists of 15 residues. The gene calls are TRBV9 and TRBJ1-1; no definite D call. The sequencing input was naive CD8+ T cells sorted from blood. This TCR came from a man aged 18 to 30 with hepatitis C virus infection. CDR3 protein: CASSVAGELGTEAFF. The CDR3 DNA follows: TGTGCCAGCAGCGTAGCGGGAGAGCTGGGCACTGAAGCTTTCTTT.